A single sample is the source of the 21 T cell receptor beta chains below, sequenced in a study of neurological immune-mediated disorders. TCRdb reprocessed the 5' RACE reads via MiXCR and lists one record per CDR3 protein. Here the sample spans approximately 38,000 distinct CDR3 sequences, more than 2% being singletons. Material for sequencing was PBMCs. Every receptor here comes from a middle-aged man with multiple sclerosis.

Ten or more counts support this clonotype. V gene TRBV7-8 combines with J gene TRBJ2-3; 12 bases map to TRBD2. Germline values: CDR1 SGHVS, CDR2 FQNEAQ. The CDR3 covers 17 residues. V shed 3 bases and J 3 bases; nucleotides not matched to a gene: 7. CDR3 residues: CASSFHSTSGGTDTQYF. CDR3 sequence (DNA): TGTGCCAGCAGCTTCCATTCGACTAGCGGGGGAACAGATACGCAGTATTTT.

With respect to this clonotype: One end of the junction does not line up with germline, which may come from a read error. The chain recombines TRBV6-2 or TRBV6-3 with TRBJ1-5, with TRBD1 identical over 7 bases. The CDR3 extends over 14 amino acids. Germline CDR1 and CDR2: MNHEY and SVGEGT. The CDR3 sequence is CASRPRDRGQPQNF. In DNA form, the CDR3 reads TGTGCCAGCAGACCCCGGGACAGAGGACAGCCCCAGAATTTT.

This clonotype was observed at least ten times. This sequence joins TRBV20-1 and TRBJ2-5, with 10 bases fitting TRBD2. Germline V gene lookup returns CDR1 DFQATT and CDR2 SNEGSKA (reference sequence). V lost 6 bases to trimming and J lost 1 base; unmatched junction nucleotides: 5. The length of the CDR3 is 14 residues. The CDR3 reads CSASERGGQETQYF. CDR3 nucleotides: TGCAGTGCCTCGGAGCGGGGGGGCCAAGAGACCCAGTACTTC.

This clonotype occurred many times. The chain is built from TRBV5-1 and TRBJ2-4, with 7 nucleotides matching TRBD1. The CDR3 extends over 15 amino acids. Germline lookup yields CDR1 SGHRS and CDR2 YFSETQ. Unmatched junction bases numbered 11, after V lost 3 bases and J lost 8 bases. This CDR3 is CASSYQTGKMDIQYF. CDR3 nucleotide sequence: TGCGCCAGCAGCTACCAGACAGGGAAAATGGACATTCAGTACTTC.

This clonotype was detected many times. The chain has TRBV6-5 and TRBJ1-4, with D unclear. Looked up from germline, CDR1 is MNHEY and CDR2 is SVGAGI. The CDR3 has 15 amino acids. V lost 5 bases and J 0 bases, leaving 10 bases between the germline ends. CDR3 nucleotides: TGTGCCAGCAGTCCCCGGACCGCAACTAATGAAAAACTGTTTTTT. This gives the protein CASSPRTATNEKLFF.

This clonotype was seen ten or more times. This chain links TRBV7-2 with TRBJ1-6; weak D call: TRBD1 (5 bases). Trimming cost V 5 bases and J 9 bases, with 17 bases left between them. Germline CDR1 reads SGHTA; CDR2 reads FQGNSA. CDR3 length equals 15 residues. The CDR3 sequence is CASSLPGTMGSPLHF. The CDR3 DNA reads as TGTGCCAGCAGCCTCCCCGGGACCATGGGTTCACCCCTCCACTTT.

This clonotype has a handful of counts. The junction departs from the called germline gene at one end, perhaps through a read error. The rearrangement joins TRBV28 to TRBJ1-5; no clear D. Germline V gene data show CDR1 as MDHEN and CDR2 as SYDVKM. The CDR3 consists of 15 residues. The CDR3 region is CASRVPGPNGQPQNF. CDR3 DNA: TGTGCCAGCAGGGTACCCGGGCCTAACGGTCAGCCCCAGAATTTT.

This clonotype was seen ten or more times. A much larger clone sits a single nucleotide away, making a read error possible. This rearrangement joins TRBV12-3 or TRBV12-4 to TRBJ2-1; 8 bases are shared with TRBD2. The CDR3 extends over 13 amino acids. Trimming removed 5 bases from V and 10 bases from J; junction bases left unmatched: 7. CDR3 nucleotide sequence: TGTGCCAGCAGTACCGGACTAGCTTTAGAGCAGTTCTTC. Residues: CASSTGLALEQFF.

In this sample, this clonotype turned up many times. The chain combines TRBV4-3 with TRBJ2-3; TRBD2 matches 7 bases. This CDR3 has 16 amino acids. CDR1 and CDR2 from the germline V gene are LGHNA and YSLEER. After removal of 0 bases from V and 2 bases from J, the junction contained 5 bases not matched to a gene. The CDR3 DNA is TGCGCCAGCAGCCAAGATGAAGCGGGGCTCACAGATACGCAGTATTTT. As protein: CASSQDEAGLTDTQYF.

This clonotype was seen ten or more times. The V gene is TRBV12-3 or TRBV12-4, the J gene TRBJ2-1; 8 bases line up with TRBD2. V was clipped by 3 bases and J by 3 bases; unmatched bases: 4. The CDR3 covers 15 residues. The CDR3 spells CASSFYGGGYNEQFF. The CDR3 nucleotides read TGTGCCAGCAGTTTTTACGGGGGGGGCTACAATGAGCAGTTCTTC.

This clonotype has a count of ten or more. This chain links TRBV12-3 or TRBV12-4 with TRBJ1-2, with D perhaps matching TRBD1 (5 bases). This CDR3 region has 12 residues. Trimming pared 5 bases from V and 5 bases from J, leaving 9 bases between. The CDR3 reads CASSGTRYGYTF. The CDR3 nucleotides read TGTGCCAGCAGTGGGACCCGGTATGGCTACACCTTC.

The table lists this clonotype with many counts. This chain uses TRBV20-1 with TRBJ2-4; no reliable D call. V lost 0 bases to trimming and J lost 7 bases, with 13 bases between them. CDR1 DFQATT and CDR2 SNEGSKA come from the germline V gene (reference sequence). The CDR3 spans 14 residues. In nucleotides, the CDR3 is TGCAGTGCTAGAGAACCGGGCCTTGGGAACATTCAGTACTTC. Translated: CSAREPGLGNIQYF.

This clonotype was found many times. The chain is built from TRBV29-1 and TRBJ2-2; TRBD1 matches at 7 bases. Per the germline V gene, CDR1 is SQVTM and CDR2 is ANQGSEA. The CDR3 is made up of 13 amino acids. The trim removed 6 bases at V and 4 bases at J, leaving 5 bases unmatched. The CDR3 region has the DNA TGCAGCGTCGACAGGGTGGCCACCGGGGAGCTGTTTTTT. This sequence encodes CSVDRVATGELFF.

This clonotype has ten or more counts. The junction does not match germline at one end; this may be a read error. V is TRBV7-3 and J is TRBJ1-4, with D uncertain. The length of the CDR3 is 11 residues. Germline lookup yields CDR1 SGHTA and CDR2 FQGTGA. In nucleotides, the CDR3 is TGTGCCAGCAGCTTAACGTTTGAGACCCTTTTT. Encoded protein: CASSLTFETLF.

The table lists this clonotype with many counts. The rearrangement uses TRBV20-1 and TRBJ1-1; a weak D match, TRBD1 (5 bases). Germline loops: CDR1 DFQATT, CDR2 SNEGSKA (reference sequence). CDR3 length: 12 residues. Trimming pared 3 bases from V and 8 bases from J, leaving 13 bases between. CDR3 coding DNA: TGCAGTGCTAGCGCAGGGTTTTCGGAAGCTTTCTTT. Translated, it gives CSASAGFSEAFF.

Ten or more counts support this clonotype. As DNA, the CDR3 is TGCGCCAGCAGCCAAGGTGCCAGCCCAACTAATGAAAAACTGTTTTTT. This codes for CASSQGASPTNEKLFF. This sequence joins TRBV4-3 and TRBJ1-4, with D unresolved. The CDR3 consists of 16 residues. Germline V gene lookup returns CDR1 LGHNA and CDR2 YSLEER. V lost 1 base to trimming and J lost 0 bases, with 9 bases between them.

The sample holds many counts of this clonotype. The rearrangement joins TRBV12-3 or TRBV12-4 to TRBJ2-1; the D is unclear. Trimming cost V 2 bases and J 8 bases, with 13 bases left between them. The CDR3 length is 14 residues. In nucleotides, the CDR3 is TGTGCCAGCAGTTTAAGTGGGCCACGGTATGAGCAGTTCTTC. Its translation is CASSLSGPRYEQFF.

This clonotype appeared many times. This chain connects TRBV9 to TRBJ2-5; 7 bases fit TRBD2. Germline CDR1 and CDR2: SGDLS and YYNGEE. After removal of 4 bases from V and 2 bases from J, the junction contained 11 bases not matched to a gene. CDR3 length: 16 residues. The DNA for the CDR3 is TGTGCCAGCAGCCCCGGGGGGAGGCTTCCACAAGAGACCCAGTACTTC. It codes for CASSPGGRLPQETQYF.

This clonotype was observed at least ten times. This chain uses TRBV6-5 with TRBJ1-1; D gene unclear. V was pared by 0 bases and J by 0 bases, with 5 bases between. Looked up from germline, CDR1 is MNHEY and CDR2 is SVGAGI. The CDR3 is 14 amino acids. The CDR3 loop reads CASSYSLMNTEAFF. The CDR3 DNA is TGTGCCAGCAGTTACTCTCTAATGAACACTGAAGCTTTCTTT.

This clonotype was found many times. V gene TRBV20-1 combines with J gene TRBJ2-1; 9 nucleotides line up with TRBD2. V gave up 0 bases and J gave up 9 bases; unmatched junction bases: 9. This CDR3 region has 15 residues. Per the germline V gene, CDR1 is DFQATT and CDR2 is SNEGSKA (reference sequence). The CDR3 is CSARDRAGGRVEQFF. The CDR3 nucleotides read TGCAGTGCTAGAGATAGAGCGGGGGGCCGGGTTGAGCAGTTCTTC.

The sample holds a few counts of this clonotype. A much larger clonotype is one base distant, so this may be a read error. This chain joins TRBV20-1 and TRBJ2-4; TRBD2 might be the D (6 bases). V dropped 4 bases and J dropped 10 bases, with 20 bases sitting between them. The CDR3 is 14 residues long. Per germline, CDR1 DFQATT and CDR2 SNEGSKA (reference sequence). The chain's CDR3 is CSATDSGGGKIQYF. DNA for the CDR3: TGCAGTGCTACGGATTCCGGTGGGGGGAAAATTCAGTACTTC.